Sequencing of this TCR beta chain was carried out in a study of T cells in Graves' hyperthyroidism and ophthalmopathy. For the study at large: Before treatment of any kind, peripheral blood was taken at initial diagnosis. Broader study findings: Stable hyperthyroidism was separated from ophthalmopathy by a model based on 13 V-J features. The blood repertoire included most of the expanded thyroid clonotypes above 0.001.

TCR beta CDR3 regions were amplified from RNA. During a first-round RT-PCR of the TCR CDR3, the HTBI primer set was used. Each CDR3 protein gets one entry after TCRdb re-called the multiplex PCR reads with MiXCR. The sample contains 490,000 or so distinct CDR3 sequences, 20% to 25% of which appear only once. A few counts support this clonotype. The antigen is unknown. Diagnostic decisions used clinical symptoms, serum thyroxine and TRAb, thyroid ultrasound and orbital computed tomography. Trimming took 6 bases from V and 3 from J; bases not matched to a gene: 6. This CDR3 is built from 14 residues. Looked up from germline, CDR1 is SGHRS and CDR2 is YFSETQ.

The sample consisted of blood. The chain joins TRBV5-1 to TRBJ2-7; TRBD1 matches 10 bases. This sequence was found in a woman in her 70s with Graves' ophthalmopathy. The CDR3 loop is CASTPGQGYYEQYF. DNA of the CDR3: TGCGCCAGCACCCCGGGACAGGGGTACTACGAGCAGTACTTC.